Below, 8 T cell receptor beta chains from the same sample are listed, as sequenced in a study of cytomegalovirus exposure and HLA in healthy donors (dated by TCRdb to about 2017). The library was obtained by the immunoSEQ multiplex PCR assay. Held by TCRdb, this immuneACCESS table contains in-frame sequences only and omits some clones. Under half of the omission traces to an unresolved V gene where checked; the cause of the rest is unknown. The sample table records over 65,000 clones; 94% of these occur just once. 1.5% to 2% of the sample is held by the ten biggest clonotypes. Sequenced material: PBMCs. All receptors come from a young woman in good health and CMV-seropositive.

The V and J genes are TRBV9 and TRBJ1-3; TRBD1 is a possible D gene (5 bases). This CDR3 is built from 15 residues. Germline CDR1 is SGDLS and CDR2 is YYNGEE. V was cut by 5 bases and J by 0 bases, with 12 bases left in between. CDR3 amino acids: CASSQDTFSGNTIYF. The CDR3 DNA sequence: TGTGCCAGCAGTCAGGACACCTTCTCTGGAAACACCATATATTTT.

J is TRBJ2-1 and V is TRBV11-2; 10 bases line up with TRBD1. The germline V gene has CDR1 SGHAT and CDR2 FQNNGV. Trimming at V came to 5 bases and at J to 6 bases, leaving 13 bases not matched to a gene. This CDR3 spans 17 amino acids. The CDR3 sequence: CASSPPDRGFLGNEQFF. In nucleotides, the CDR3 is TGTGCCAGCAGCCCGCCGGACAGGGGGTTCCTCGGCAATGAGCAGTTCTTC.

The chain couples TRBV7-2 to TRBJ1-1, with no clear D. The CDR3 has 14 amino acids. With 3 bases removed from V and 0 bases from J, the gap between germline ends came to 8 bases. Germline V gene lookup returns CDR1 SGHTA and CDR2 FQGNSA. In DNA form, the CDR3 reads TGTGCCAGCAGCTTTCCAGACATGAACACTGAAGCTTTCTTT. Protein: CASSFPDMNTEAFF.

The gene calls are TRBV9 and TRBJ2-3; possibly TRBD2 for D (6 bases). The V gene's germline CDR1 is SGDLS and CDR2 YYNGEE. CDR3 length: 16 amino acids. Trimming pared 2 bases from V and 2 bases from J, leaving 15 bases between. The CDR3 is CASSVSPGLPTDTQYF. For the CDR3, the DNA is TGTGCCAGCAGCGTTAGCCCGGGACTCCCCACAGATACGCAGTATTTT.

The V and J genes are TRBV14 and TRBJ2-1, with TRBD2 identical over 7 bases. There are 15 residues in the CDR3. With 3 bases clipped from V and 5 bases from J, the junction kept 7 bases outside the gene matches. Germline V gene lookup returns CDR1 SGHDN and CDR2 FVKESK. The CDR3 is CASSQYRDYNNEQFF. The CDR3 nucleotides read TGTGCCAGCAGCCAGTACCGGGACTACAACAATGAGCAGTTCTTC. Combining the CDR3 with reference TRBV14 and TRBJ2-1 gives the whole variable domain EAGVTQFPSHSVIEKGQTVTLRCDPISGHDNLYWYRRVMGKEIKFLLHFVKESKQDESGMPNNRFLAERTGGTYSTLKVQPAELEDSGVYFCASSQYRDYNNEQFFGPGTRLTVL.

V usage is TRBV4-1 and J usage is TRBJ2-7; D is perhaps TRBD1 (7 bases). The length of the CDR3 is 16 residues. V was cut by 1 base and J by 5 bases, with 18 bases left in between. Germline CDR1 and CDR2: MGHRA and YSYEKL. CDR3 sequence reads: CASSQGGAGGSDEQYF. The CDR3 DNA reads TGCGCCAGCAGCCAAGGGGGGGCAGGGGGTTCGGACGAGCAGTACTTC.

This clone came up once. This chain links TRBV29-1 with TRBJ2-1, with 7 bases that match TRBD1. The CDR3 loop spans 17 amino acids. Trimming took 4 bases from V and 12 from J; bases not matched to a gene: 24. CDR1 SQVTM and CDR2 ANQGSEA come from the germline V gene. DNA of the CDR3: TGCAGCGTTGCGGGACAGTACAACCTTGGGGCCTCGGGCCGGCAGTTCTTC. Residues: CSVAGQYNLGASGRQFF.

The chain couples TRBV5-1 to TRBJ2-3; unclear D gene. The CDR3 covers 13 residues. Trimming pared 6 bases from V and 6 bases from J, leaving 14 bases between. Germline-derived CDR1 and CDR2 are SGHRS and YFSETQ. As DNA, the CDR3 is TGCGCCAGCACCTATCAAGAGTCGGATACGCAGTATTTT. Amino acids: CASTYQESDTQYF.